Below, one T cell receptor beta chain is given with its context. Its antigen is as yet unknown. The CDR3 extends over 13 amino acids. Trimming removed 5 bases at V and 5 bases at J, with 11 bases between. Per germline, CDR1 MNHEY and CDR2 SMNVEV (reference sequence). The sample is drawn from a study of graft-versus-host responses after intestinal transplantation. Assay: immunoSEQ multiplex PCR; the TCRdb copy retains only in-frame clones and omits some. The sample carries under 100,000 clones, approximately 90% recorded once. Whole-study findings and limits: Declining HvG levels early post-transplant were linked to peak circulating GvH clone levels.

The V and J genes are TRBV27 and TRBJ2-3, with D possibly matching TRBD1 (5 bases). The sequence came from a human patient who received an intestinal transplant, so some T cells may come from the graft donor. The sample consisted of PBMCs, taken around 450 days after intestinal transplant. CDR3 loop: CASSVTAGDTQYF. CDR3 nucleotide sequence: TGTGCCAGCAGTGTGACAGCCGGAGATACGCAGTATTTT.